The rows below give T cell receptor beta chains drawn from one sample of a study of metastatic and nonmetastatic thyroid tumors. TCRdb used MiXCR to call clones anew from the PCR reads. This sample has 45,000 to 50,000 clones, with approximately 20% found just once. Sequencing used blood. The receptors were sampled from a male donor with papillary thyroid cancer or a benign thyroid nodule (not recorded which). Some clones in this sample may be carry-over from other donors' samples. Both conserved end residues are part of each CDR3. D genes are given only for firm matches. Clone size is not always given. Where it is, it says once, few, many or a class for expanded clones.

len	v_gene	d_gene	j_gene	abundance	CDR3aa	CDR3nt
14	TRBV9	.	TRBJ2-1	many	CASSVGLAYNEQFF	TGTGCCAGCAGCGTAGGACTTGCCTACAATGAGCAGTTCTTC
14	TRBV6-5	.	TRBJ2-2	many	CASSYLSSQGELFF	TGTGCCAGCAGTTACTTATCCAGCCAAGGGGAGCTGTTTTTT
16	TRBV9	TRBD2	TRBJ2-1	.	CASSVDTGTRGNEQFF	TGTGCCAGCAGCGTAGATACCGGGACTAGGGGCAATGAGCAGTTCTTC
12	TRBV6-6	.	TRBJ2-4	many	CASSYEGNIQYF	TGTGCCAGCAGTTACGAAGGCAACATTCAGTACTTC
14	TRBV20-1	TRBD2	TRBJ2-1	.	CSARDLAGVGEQFF	TGCAGTGCTAGAGATCTAGCGGGAGTCGGTGAGCAGTTCTTC
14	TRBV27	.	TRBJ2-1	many	CASSPRETYNEQFF	TGTGCCAGCAGTCCCCGGGAAACCTACAATGAGCAGTTCTTC
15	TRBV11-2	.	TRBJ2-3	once	CASSLTSLSTDTQYF	TGTGCCAGCAGCTTAACTTCGCTCAGCACAGATACACAGTATTTT
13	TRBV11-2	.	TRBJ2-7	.	CASSLGPFYEQYF	TGTGCCAGCAGCTTGGGACCGTTCTACGAGCAGTACTTC
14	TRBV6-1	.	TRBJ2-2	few	CASSAGEESVELFF	TGTGCCAGCAGTGCGGGAGAAGAGAGCGTGGAGCTGTTTTTT
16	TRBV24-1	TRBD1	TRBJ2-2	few	CATSRLGQGNSVELFF	TGTGCCACCAGTAGACTGGGACAGGGGAATTCCGTGGAGCTGTTTTTT
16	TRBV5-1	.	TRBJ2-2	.	CASSLVVGYQGGELFF	TGCGCCAGCAGCTTGGTCGTAGGGTATCAGGGCGGGGAGCTGTTTTTT
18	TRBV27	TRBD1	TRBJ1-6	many	CASSALGQGDSYNSPLHF	TGTGCCAGCAGTGCACTCGGACAGGGGGACTCCTATAATTCACCCCTCCACTTT
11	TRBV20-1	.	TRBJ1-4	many	CSAIEGFKLFF	TGCAGTGCCATCGAGGGTTTCAAACTGTTTTTT
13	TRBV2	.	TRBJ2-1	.	CASSVGRYNEQFF	TGTGCCAGCAGTGTAGGCAGATACAATGAGCAGTTCTTC
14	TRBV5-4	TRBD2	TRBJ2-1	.	CSSILGLAGWAQFF	TGTTCCAGCATCTTGGGGCTAGCGGGATGGGCCCAGTTCTTC
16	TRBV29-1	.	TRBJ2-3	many	CSVGGGSSSRTDTQYF	TGCAGCGTTGGAGGAGGCAGCAGTTCCCGCACAGATACGCAGTATTTT
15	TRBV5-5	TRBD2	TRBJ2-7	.	CASSVLAGGLGEQYF	TGTGCCAGCAGCGTTCTAGCGGGGGGGCTCGGCGAGCAGTACTTC
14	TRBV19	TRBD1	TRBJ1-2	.	CASSPGTGDYGYTF	TGTGCCAGTAGCCCCGGGACAGGGGACTATGGCTACACCTTC
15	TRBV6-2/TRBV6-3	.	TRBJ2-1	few	CASSYNPGRYNEQFF	TGTGCCAGCAGTTACAACCCGGGACGGTACAATGAGCAGTTCTTC
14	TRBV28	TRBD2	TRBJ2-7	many	CASSPRTSDYEQYF	TGTGCCAGCAGCCCCCGGACTAGCGACTACGAGCAGTACTTC
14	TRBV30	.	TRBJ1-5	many	CAWSVRGGRQPQHF	TGTGCCTGGAGTGTACGCGGAGGAAGGCAGCCCCAGCATTTT
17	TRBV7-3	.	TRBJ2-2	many	CASSLIARTANTGELFF	TGTGCCAGCAGCTTAATTGCCCGGACAGCAAACACCGGGGAGCTGTTTTTT
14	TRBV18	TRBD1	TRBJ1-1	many	CASSPQGQGAEAFF	TGTGCCAGCTCACCACAAGGCCAGGGGGCCGAAGCTTTCTTT